This T cell receptor beta chain appears in the sequencing data of a study of identical twins. One entry per CDR3 protein results from TCRdb running MiXCR on the 5' RACE reads. The table shows hundreds of thousands of distinct CDR3 sequences, with about 18% occurring only once. In this sample, this clonotype turned up a few times. Its antigen remains unidentified. Study results and caveats: Clonotypes of the beta chain that were abundant in cord blood carried fewer insertions (memory repertoires showed none). With beta out-of-frame sequences, excess sharing by twins was weaker.

The length of the CDR3 is 15 residues. J was trimmed by 3 bases and V by 2 bases; bases with no gene match: 7. Germline CDR1 is SGHRS and CDR2 is YFSETQ. Separately, the same data were catalogued under a study of T cells expressing NK-cell markers.

Sequenced material: PBMCs. This TCR was recovered from a woman between 18 and 29 years old in good health. The chain combines TRBV5-1 with TRBJ1-2, with 7 bases fitting TRBD1. As DNA, the CDR3 is TGCGCCAGCAGCTTTCGATCCGACAGGGACTATGGCTACACCTTC. Translating it yields CASSFRSDRDYGYTF.